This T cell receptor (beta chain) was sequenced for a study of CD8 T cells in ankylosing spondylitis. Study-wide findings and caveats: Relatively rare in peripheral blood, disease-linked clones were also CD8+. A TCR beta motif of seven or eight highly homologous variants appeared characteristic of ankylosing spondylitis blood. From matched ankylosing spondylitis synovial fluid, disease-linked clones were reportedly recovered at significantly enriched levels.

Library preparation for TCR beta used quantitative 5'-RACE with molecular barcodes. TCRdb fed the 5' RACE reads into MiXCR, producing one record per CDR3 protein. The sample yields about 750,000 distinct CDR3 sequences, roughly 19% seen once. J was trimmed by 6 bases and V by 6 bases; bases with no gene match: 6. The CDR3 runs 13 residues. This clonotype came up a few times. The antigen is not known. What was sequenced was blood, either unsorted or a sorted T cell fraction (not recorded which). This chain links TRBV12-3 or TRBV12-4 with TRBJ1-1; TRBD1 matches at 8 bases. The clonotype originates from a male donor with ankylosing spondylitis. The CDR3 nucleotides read TGTGCCAGCAGACCGACAGGGGTCTCTGAAGCTTTCTTT. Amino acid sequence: CASRPTGVSEAFF.